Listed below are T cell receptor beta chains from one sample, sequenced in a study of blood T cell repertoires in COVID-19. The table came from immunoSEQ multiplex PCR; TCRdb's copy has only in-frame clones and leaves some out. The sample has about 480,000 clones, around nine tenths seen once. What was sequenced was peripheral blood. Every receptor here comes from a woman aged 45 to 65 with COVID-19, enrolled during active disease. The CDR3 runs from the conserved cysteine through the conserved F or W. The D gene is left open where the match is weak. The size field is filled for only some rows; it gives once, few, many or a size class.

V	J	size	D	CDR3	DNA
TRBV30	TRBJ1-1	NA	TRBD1	CAWRVIQGEAFF	TGTGCCTGGAGGGTGATCCAGGGGGAGGCTTTCTTT
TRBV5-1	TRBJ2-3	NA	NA	CASSLGETYYTDTQYF	TGCGCCAGCAGCTTGGGAGAGACTTACTACACAGATACGCAGTATTTT
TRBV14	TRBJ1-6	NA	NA	CANPPTGSYNSPLHF	TGTGCCAACCCCCCTACCGGGTCCTATAATTCACCCCTCCACTTT
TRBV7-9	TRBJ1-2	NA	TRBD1	CASSFTGESYTF	TGTGCCAGCAGTTTTACAGGGGAGAGCTACACCTTC
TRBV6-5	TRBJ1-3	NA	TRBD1	CASRPGQGGRNTIYF	TGTGCCAGCAGACCCGGACAGGGGGGAAGAAACACCATATATTTT
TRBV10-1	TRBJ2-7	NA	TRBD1	CATSRQGSYEQYF	TGCGCCACTAGCCGACAGGGCTCCTACGAGCAGTACTTC
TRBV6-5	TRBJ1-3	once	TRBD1	CASRYQGASGNTIYF	TGTGCCAGCAGATACCAGGGGGCGTCGGGAAACACCATATATTTT
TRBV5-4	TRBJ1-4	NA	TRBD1	CASSHPSTGDGKLFF	TGTGCCAGCTCTCACCCCTCGACAGGGGATGGGAAACTGTTTTTT
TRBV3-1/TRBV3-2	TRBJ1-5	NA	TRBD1	CASSQGEQGPESFQPQHF	TGTGCCAGCAGCCAAGGAGAACAGGGGCCGGAATCCTTTCAGCCCCAGCATTTT
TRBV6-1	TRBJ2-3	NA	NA	CASSDRGITDTQYF	TGTGCCAGCAGTGACAGGGGAATCACAGATACGCAGTATTTT
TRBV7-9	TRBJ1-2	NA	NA	CASSGIDRAGQIGGYTF	TGTGCCAGCAGCGGAATAGACCGGGCAGGACAGATCGGCGGCTACACCTTC
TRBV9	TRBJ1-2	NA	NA	CASSVGGLLDYGYTF	TGTGCCAGCAGCGTCGGGGGGCTCTTGGACTATGGCTACACCTTC
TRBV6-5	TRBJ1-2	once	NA	CASSSRAGYGYTF	TGTGCCAGCAGTTCTCGCGCGGGCTATGGCTACACCTTC
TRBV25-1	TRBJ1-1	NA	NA	CASSEPGQILTEAFF	TGTGCCAGCAGTGAACCCGGACAGATCCTCACTGAAGCTTTCTTT
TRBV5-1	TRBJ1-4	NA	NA	CASRQFSNEKLFF	TGCGCCAGCCGACAGTTCTCAAATGAAAAACTGTTTTTT
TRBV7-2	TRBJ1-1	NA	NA	CASSLVSELKAGEAFF	TGTGCCAGCAGCTTAGTCAGTGAACTCAAAGCAGGTGAAGCTTTCTTT
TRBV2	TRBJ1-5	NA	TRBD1	CASSDGTEGAYSNQPQHF	TGTGCCAGCAGTGACGGGACCGAGGGGGCATATAGCAATCAGCCCCAGCATTTT
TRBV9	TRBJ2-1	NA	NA	CASSTQGHEQFF	TGTGCCAGCAGCACCCAGGGTCATGAGCAGTTCTTC
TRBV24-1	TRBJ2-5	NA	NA	CATSEPQGAQYF	TGTGCCACCAGTGAGCCCCAAGGGGCCCAGTACTTC
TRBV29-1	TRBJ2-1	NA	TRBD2	CSVDLAAPYNEQFF	TGCAGCGTTGACCTAGCGGCCCCCTACAATGAGCAGTTCTTC
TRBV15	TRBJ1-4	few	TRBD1	CATSERDRANEKLFF	TGTGCCACCAGCGAGAGGGACAGGGCAAATGAAAAACTGTTTTTT
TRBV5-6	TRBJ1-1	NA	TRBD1	CASSYGTGGEAFF	TGTGCCAGCAGCTACGGGACAGGGGGAGAAGCTTTCTTT
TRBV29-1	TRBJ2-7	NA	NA	CSAPDGAGQYF	TGCAGCGCCCCGGACGGCGCGGGGCAGTACTTC
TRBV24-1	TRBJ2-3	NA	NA	CATSSTGDTQYF	TGTGCCACCAGTTCCACGGGGGATACGCAGTATTTT
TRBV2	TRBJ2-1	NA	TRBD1	CASSAFPPGQRLNEQFF	TGTGCCAGCAGTGCCTTTCCTCCGGGACAGAGGTTGAATGAGCAGTTCTTC
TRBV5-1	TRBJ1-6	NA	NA	CASSLEQGGHSPLHF	TGCGCCAGCAGCTTGGAACAGGGTGGTCATTCACCCCTCCACTTT
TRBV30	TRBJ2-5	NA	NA	CAWSFGSGEETQYF	TGTGCCTGGAGTTTTGGTTCGGGGGAAGAGACCCAGTACTTC
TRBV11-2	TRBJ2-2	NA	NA	CASSPLGGVWTGELFF	TGTGCCAGCAGCCCCCTCGGGGGAGTCTGGACCGGGGAGCTGTTTTTT
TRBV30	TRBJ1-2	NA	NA	CAWISRAPGYYGYTF	TGTGCCTGGATTTCTCGGGCCCCGGGATACTATGGCTACACCTTC
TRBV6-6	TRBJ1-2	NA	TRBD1	CASSWGDRLSGYTF	TGTGCCAGCAGTTGGGGGGACAGGCTCAGTGGCTACACCTTC
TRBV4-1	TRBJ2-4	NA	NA	CASSLRRGPGNIQYF	TGCGCCAGCAGCCTGCGGCGGGGCCCGGGAAACATTCAGTACTTC
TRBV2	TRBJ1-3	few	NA	CASSPGQRGSLEDTIYF	TGTGCCAGCAGTCCTGGACAGAGAGGATCGCTGGAGGACACCATATATTTT
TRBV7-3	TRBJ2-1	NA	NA	CASSLGGSYNEQFF	TGTGCCAGCAGCTTGGGGGGCTCCTACAATGAGCAGTTCTTC
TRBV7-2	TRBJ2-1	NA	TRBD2	CASSPSGGAYNEQFF	TGTGCCAGCAGCCCGAGCGGGGGGGCCTACAATGAGCAGTTCTTC
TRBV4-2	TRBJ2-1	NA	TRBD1	CASSRDRDNEQFF	TGTGCCAGCAGCCGGGACAGGGACAATGAGCAGTTCTTC
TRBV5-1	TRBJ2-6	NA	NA	CASSPTSVLSSGANVLTF	TGCGCCAGCAGCCCGACCAGCGTCCTCTCCTCTGGGGCCAACGTCCTGACTTTC
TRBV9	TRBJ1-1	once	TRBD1	CASSGQGRPEAFF	TGTGCCAGCAGCGGACAGGGAAGACCTGAAGCTTTCTTT
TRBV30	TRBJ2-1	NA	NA	CAWRQASSYNEQFF	TGTGCCTGGCGGCAGGCCAGCTCCTACAATGAGCAGTTCTTC
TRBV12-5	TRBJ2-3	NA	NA	CASGLDRVADTQYF	TGTGCTAGTGGTTTGGACAGGGTAGCAGATACGCAGTATTTT
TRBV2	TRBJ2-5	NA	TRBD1	CASSDDRGETQYF	TGTGCCAGCAGTGATGACAGGGGCGAGACCCAGTACTTC
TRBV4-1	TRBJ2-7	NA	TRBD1	CASSRRQGNYEQYF	TGCGCCAGCAGCCGTAGACAGGGCAACTACGAGCAGTACTTC
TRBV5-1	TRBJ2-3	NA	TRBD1	CASSREGQGSTDTQYF	TGCGCCAGCAGCCGGGAGGGACAGGGGAGCACAGATACGCAGTATTTT
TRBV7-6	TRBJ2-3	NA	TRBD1	CASSHGQGGTDTQYF	TGTGCCAGCAGCCATGGACAGGGGGGCACAGATACGCAGTATTTT
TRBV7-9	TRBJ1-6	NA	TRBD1	CASSGQGSRLNSPLHF	TGTGCCAGCAGCGGACAGGGGTCCAGACTCAATTCACCCCTCCACTTT
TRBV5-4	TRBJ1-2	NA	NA	CASSLPEVGGRGYTF	TGTGCCAGCAGCCTGCCCGAAGTCGGGGGTAGGGGCTACACCTTC
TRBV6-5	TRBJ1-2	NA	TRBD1	CATQAGTGYGYTF	TGTGCCACCCAAGCCGGGACAGGGTATGGCTACACCTTC
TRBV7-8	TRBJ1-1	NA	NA	CASSLELWGLGAEAFF	TGTGCCAGCAGCTTAGAGCTATGGGGGCTAGGGGCTGAAGCTTTCTTT
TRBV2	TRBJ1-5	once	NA	CASSGPYQPQHF	TGTGCCAGCAGTGGGCCGTATCAGCCCCAGCATTTT
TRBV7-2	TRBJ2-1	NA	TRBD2	CASSLASGPYNEQFF	TGTGCCAGCAGCTTAGCTAGCGGGCCTTACAATGAGCAGTTCTTC
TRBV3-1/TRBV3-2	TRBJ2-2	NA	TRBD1	CASSQDVEQGAAGELFF	TGTGCCAGCAGCCAAGATGTAGAGCAGGGGGCCGCCGGGGAGCTGTTTTTT
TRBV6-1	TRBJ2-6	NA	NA	CASSEVSGGANVLTF	TGTGCCAGCAGTGAAGTGTCGGGAGGGGCCAACGTCCTGACTTTC
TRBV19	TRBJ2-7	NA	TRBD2	CASSILGGMTYEQYF	TGTGCCAGTAGTATATTGGGAGGGATGACCTACGAGCAGTACTTC
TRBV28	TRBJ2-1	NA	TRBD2	CASSQSGLAGGNYNEQFF	TGTGCCAGCAGCCAATCAGGACTAGCGGGGGGAAACTACAATGAGCAGTTCTTC
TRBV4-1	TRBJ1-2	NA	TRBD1	CASSQEDRVHGYTF	TGCGCCAGCAGCCAAGAGGACAGGGTTCATGGCTACACCTTC
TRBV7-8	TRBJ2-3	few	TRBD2	CASGGGADTQYF	TGTGCCAGCGGCGGGGGGGCAGATACGCAGTATTTT